This T cell receptor beta chain was sequenced during a study of shared clonotypes between healthy human individuals. Study-wide context: There were three CD4 naive, three CD4 memory, two CD8 naive and one CD8 memory plates per donor. The study, taken as a whole, reports: Shared clonotypes: about 5% naive CD4, roughly 3.5% naive CD8, around 2.4% memory CD4, more than 0.3% memory CD8. What naive subsets generally showed was a larger estimated richness than memory subsets showed.

As to this clone: Its specificity is not known.

Nashville, Tennessee was home to all donors, who were Caucasian adults. Here immunoSEQ multiplex PCR was the method, and the copy in TCRdb shows in-frame clones only, minus some. The sample yields a few hundred thousand clones, just over 95% seen once. CDR1 and CDR2 from the germline V gene are MDHEN and SYDVKM. V lost 5 bases and J 0 bases, leaving 17 bases between the germline ends. The CDR3 runs 17 residues. Sequenced: memory CD8+ T cells sorted from blood. Subset denoted: CD45RO+ cells pooled with CCR7-negative TemRA cells. The chain is built from TRBV28 and TRBJ1-3, with no clear D. This clonotype was obtained from a man aged 25 to 40 in good health. The CDR3 DNA reads as TGTGCCAGCAGTCCACCCAAGCCCCGATCCTCTGGAAACACCATATATTTT. Its translation: CASSPPKPRSSGNTIYF.